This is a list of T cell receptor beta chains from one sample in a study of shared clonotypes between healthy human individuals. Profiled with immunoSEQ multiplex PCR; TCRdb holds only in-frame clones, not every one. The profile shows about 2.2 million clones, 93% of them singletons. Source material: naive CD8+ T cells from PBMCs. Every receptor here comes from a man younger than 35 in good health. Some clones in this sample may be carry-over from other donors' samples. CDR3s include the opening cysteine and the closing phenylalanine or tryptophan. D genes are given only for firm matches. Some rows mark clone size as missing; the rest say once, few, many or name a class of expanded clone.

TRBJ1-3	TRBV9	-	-	TGTGCCAGCAGCGTAGCCCGGCCGGGATCCTCCTCTGGAAACACCATATATTTT	CASSVARPGSSSGNTIYF
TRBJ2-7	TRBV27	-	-	TGTGCCAGCAGCCACTGGGGAGCATCCGCTAGCTACGAGCAGTACTTC	CASSHWGASASYEQYF
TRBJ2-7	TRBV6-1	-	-	TGTGCCAGCAGCGGACCGTACTCCTACGAGCAGTACTTC	CASSGPYSYEQYF
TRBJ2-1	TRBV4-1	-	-	TGCGCCAGCAGCCAAGATGACAGCTCCTACAATGAGCAGTTCTTC	CASSQDDSSYNEQFF
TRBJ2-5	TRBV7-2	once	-	TGTGCCAGCAGCCCAAGCAGGGGGGGGAGAGAGACCCAGTACTTC	CASSPSRGGRETQYF
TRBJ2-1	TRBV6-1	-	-	TGTGCCAGCAGTGAAGTTGGCAGCCACAATGAGCAGTTCTTC	CASSEVGSHNEQFF
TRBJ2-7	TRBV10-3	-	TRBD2	TGTGCCATCAGTGAGGGGGTAGCGGGAGCAACGTCCTACGAGCAGTACTTC	CAISEGVAGATSYEQYF
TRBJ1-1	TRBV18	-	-	TGTGCCAGCTCACCCGGGGTGAACACTGAAGCTTTCTTT	CASSPGVNTEAFF
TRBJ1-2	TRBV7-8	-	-	TGTGCCAGCAGCTTAAGGTGGGAGGGCGAAGGCTATGGCTACACCTTC	CASSLRWEGEGYGYTF
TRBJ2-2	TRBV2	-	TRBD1	TGTGCCAGCAGTGAAGCTGGACAGGCCCTCGTCGGGGAGCTGTTTTTT	CASSEAGQALVGELFF
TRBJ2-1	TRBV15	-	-	TGTGCCACCAGCAAGGACTTCAGCTCCTACAATGAGCAGTTCTTC	CATSKDFSSYNEQFF
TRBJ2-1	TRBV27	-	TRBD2	TGTGCCAGCAGTTATTTTCCCCAGCGGGAGAGGTACAATGAGCAGTTCTTC	CASSYFPQRERYNEQFF
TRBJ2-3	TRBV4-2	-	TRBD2	TGTGCCAGCAGCCAACGGACTAGCGTCGTTTCCACAGATACGCAGTATTTT	CASSQRTSVVSTDTQYF
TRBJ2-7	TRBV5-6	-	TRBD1	TGTGCCAGCAGTCTGGGACAGGCGGAAAGTGGCTACGAGCAGTACTTC	CASSLGQAESGYEQYF
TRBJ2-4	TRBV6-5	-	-	TGTGCCAGCAGTTACTCGACCGCCCCGAAAAACATTCAGTACTTC	CASSYSTAPKNIQYF
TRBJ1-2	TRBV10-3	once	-	TGTGCCACACAACCCGGATCCCTCTATGGCTACACCTTC	CATQPGSLYGYTF
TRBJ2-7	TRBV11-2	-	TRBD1	TGTGCCAGCAGCCCCCGGACAGGACGTATTACCTACGAGCAGTACTTC	CASSPRTGRITYEQYF
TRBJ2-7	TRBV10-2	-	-	TGCGCCAGCATCGCAAACAACAGAGACGAGCAGTACTTC	CASIANNRDEQYF
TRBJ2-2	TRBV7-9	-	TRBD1	TGTGCCAGCATTACGGGGACAGGGAGGCCCGGGGAGCTGTTTTTT	CASITGTGRPGELFF
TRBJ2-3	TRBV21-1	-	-	TGTGCCAGCATCCCATGGCGGGAGGGTCGAGATACGCAGTATTTT	CASIPWREGRDTQYF
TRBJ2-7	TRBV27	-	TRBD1	TGTGCCAGCAGTTTAGGGACAGGGAGATTCTACGAGCAGTACTTC	CASSLGTGRFYEQYF
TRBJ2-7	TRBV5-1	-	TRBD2	TGCGCCAGCAGCCCGCGACTAGCGGGAGGTTGGGAGCAGTACTTC	CASSPRLAGGWEQYF
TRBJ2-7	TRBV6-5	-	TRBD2	TGTGCCAGCAGTTCAAATCGGGAGGATGTATCCTACGAGCAGTACTTC	CASSSNREDVSYEQYF
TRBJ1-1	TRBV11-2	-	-	TGTGCCAGCAGCTTCCGTGGTGAAATGACTGAAGCTTTCTTT	CASSFRGEMTEAFF
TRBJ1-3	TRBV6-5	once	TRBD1	TGTGCCAGCAGCCCCGACAGGGGTACTGGAAACACCATATATTTT	CASSPDRGTGNTIYF
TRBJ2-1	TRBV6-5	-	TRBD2	TGTGCCAGCAGCTACGGGACTAGCGGAAGAGGTGAGCAGTTCTTC	CASSYGTSGRGEQFF
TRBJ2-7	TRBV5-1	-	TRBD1	TGCGCCAGCAGCTTGGCTAGGGACAGGGTAAAAATTTTGGACGAGCAGTACTTC	CASSLARDRVKILDEQYF
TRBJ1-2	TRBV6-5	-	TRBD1	TGTGCCAGCAAGGACAGGGGAGGTTCTGGCTACACCTTC	CASKDRGGSGYTF
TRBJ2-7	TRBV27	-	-	TGTGCCAGCAGTCCTGACGGGACCTATTCCTACGAGCAGTACTTC	CASSPDGTYSYEQYF
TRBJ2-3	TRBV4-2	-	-	TGTGCCAGCAGCCCCCGGGTAGAACCAGATACGCAGTATTTT	CASSPRVEPDTQYF
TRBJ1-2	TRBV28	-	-	TGTGCCAGCACCCCGAAGGTAGCGGGGAACTATGGCTACACCTTC	CASTPKVAGNYGYTF
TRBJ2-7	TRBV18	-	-	TGTGCCAGCTCCCCGAGCTCCTACGAGCAGTACTTC	CASSPSSYEQYF
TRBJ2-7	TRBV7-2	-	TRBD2	TGTGCCAGCAGCTTCATGACTAGCGGCACCGCCTACGAGCAGTACTTC	CASSFMTSGTAYEQYF
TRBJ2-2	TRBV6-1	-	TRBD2	TGTGCCAGCAGCATTTGGACTAGCGGGACCGGGGAGCTGTTTTTT	CASSIWTSGTGELFF
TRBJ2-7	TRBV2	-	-	TGTGCCAGCAGAGAGACCCTCAGCGGAGATACCACCTACGAGCAGTACTTC	CASRETLSGDTTYEQYF
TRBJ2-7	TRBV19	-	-	TGTGCCAGTAGTACTCGGCTAGTGTCCTACGAGCAGTACTTC	CASSTRLVSYEQYF
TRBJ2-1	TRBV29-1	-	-	TGCAGCGTTGAAGGGCCCCCTCGGACCCGCTCCTACAATGAGCAGTTCTTC	CSVEGPPRTRSYNEQFF
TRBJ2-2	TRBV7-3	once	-	TGTGCCAGCAGCTTATCATTCCGGAACACCGGGGAGCTGTTTTTT	CASSLSFRNTGELFF
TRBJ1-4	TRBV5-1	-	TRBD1	TGCGCCAGCAGCTTCGGGACAGGGGGCAACAATGAAAAACTGTTTTTT	CASSFGTGGNNEKLFF
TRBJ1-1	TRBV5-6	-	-	TGTGCCAGCAGCGAGGGGGGGTACGCTGAAGCTTTCTTT	CASSEGGYAEAFF
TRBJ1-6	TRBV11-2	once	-	TGTGCCAGCAGCTTAGATCTTCCGGGAAATTCACCCCTCCACTTT	CASSLDLPGNSPLHF
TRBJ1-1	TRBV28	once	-	TGTGCCAGCAATCGTCCCGCCCTCTGGGGAGTGAACACTGAAGCTTTCTTT	CASNRPALWGVNTEAFF
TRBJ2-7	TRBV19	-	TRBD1	TGTGCCAGTAGTATTCGTGGGACAGTCTCCTACGAGCAGTACTTC	CASSIRGTVSYEQYF
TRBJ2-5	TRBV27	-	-	TGTGCCAGCACCACTGGGGGGAAAGAGACCCAGTACTTC	CASTTGGKETQYF
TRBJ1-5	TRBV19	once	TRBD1	TGTGCCAGTAGTATCCAGGGGGAGGGCAATCAGCCCCAGCATTTT	CASSIQGEGNQPQHF
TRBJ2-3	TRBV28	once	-	TGTGCCAGCAGTTTCTACCGGTTTAGCACAGATACGCAGTATTTT	CASSFYRFSTDTQYF
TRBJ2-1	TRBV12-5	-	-	TGTGCTAGTGGTTTGGTTCGGGTAAGAGACATTTCCCCTAATGAGCAGTTCTTC	CASGLVRVRDISPNEQFF
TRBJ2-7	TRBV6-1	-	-	TGTGCCAGCAGTACACTAAGCTACGAGCAGTACTTC	CASSTLSYEQYF
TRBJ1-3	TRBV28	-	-	TGTGCCAGCAGCTATCGGTTCTCTGGAAACACCATATATTTT	CASSYRFSGNTIYF
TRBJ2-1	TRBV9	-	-	TGTGCCAGCAGCGTAGCGCTTAGCGGTGACTCCTACAATGAGCAGTTCTTC	CASSVALSGDSYNEQFF
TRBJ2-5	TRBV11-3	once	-	TGTGCCAGCAGCCACCGGGTGGAAGAGACCCAGTACTTC	CASSHRVEETQYF
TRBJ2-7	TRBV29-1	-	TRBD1	TGCAGCGTTGATCGACAGGGGTGGCAGTACTTC	CSVDRQGWQYF
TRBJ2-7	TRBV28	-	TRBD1	TGTGCCAGCAGGGGGACAGGGGGCCCGGGGGAGCAGTACTTC	CASRGTGGPGEQYF